This record concerns one T cell receptor beta chain sequence. Profiled with immunoSEQ multiplex PCR; TCRdb holds only in-frame clones, not every one. Among fewer than 250,000 clones listed, roughly 89% were seen once. The sample belongs to a study of blood T cell repertoires in COVID-19. Across the whole study: The cDNA or gDNA used as material had been derived from T cells, B-cell-depleted T cells, or PBMCs.

This CDR3 has 13 residues. Trimming stripped 5 bases from V and 4 bases from J, with 11 bases between. Germline V gene data show CDR1 as MNHEY and CDR2 as SMNVEV (reference sequence). The source material was PBMCs or T cells enriched from blood (not recorded which). The V gene is TRBV27, the J gene TRBJ1-2; no clear D gene. This TCR came from a young woman with acute COVID-19. Here the CDR3 DNA reads TGTGCCAGCAGTCCGGTGGGCACCTATGGCTACACCTTC. This sequence encodes CASSPVGTYGYTF.